Listed below are T cell receptor beta chains from one sample, sequenced in a study of T cells in Graves' hyperthyroidism and ophthalmopathy. TCRdb reanalysed the multiplex PCR reads using MiXCR and keeps one entry per CDR3 protein. This sample has about 690,000 distinct CDR3 sequences; approximately 15% occur once, and the top ten carry less than 20%. Source material: blood. The receptors shown here come from a man over 45 with Graves' hyperthyroidism. CDR3s include the opening cysteine and the closing phenylalanine or tryptophan. Fields, in order: clone size, D gene, J gene, V gene, CDR3 DNA, CDR3 protein. The D gene is left open where the match is weak. Size is stated for part of the rows, as once, few or many counts, or as a class when the clone is expanded.

>many|NA|TRBJ1-1|TRBV9
TGTGCCAGCAGCGTGGGGGGCGCAGTGAACACTGAAGCTTTCTTT
CASSVGGAVNTEAFF
>many|NA|TRBJ2-7|TRBV20-1
TGCAGTGCCCTCCGGGACTCGATCTACGAGCAGTACTTC
CSALRDSIYEQYF
>few|NA|TRBJ2-3|TRBV5-5
TGTGCCAGCAAAAAGGCTAGCACAGATACGCAGTATTTT
CASKKASTDTQYF
>NA|TRBD2|TRBJ2-7|TRBV3-1
TGTGCCAGCAGCCAAGATCTTCGGACTAGCTTGGGCGAGCAGTACTTC
CASSQDLRTSLGEQYF
>NA|NA|TRBJ1-1|TRBV7-9
TGTGCCAGCAATCAAGGGGGTATGAACACTGAAGCTTTCTTT
CASNQGGMNTEAFF
>many|NA|TRBJ1-1|TRBV20-1
TGCAGTGCTAGAGATCGTCCCCTTCGGGCTGAAGCTTTCTTT
CSARDRPLRAEAFF
>few|TRBD1|TRBJ2-1|TRBV19
TGTGCCAGTAGTCTCCATACCGGACAGGGACGCAATGAGCAGTTCTTC
CASSLHTGQGRNEQFF
>NA|NA|TRBJ2-7|TRBV3-1
TGTGCCAGCAGCCAGATTCGGCCACACACCTACGAGCAGTACTTC
CASSQIRPHTYEQYF
>once|TRBD1|TRBJ1-6|TRBV7-9
TGTGTCAGCAGCCAAGACAGGGTCTATAATTCACCCCTCCACTTT
CVSSQDRVYNSPLHF
>NA|TRBD1|TRBJ1-6|TRBV2
TGTGCCAGCATGGGACAGGATCTAACGCGAAAGAATTCACCCCTCCACTTT
CASMGQDLTRKNSPLHF
>many|NA|TRBJ1-2|TRBV20-1
TGCAGTGCTAGTGTGGTTCAGGGAAACTATGGCTACACCTTC
CSASVVQGNYGYTF
>many|NA|TRBJ1-1|TRBV18
TGTGCCAGCTCACCGAGCCGGGCTGACACTGAAGCTTTCTTT
CASSPSRADTEAFF
>NA|NA|TRBJ1-2|TRBV15
TGTGCCACCAGCACCCCAGGAGACCACTATGGCTACACCTTC
CATSTPGDHYGYTF
>NA|NA|TRBJ2-7|TRBV27
TGTGCCAGCAGTTCGTTTGGTACCTCGGGGATCTACGAGCAGTACTTC
CASSSFGTSGIYEQYF
>few|NA|TRBJ2-7|TRBV9
TGTGCCAGCAGCCCCGGTGATAGTCGGTTCAACGAGCAGTACTTC
CASSPGDSRFNEQYF
>NA|NA|TRBJ1-2|TRBV11-2
TGTGCCAGCAGCCCCACCGGGCGGGGGTATGGCTACACCTTC
CASSPTGRGYGYTF
>NA|TRBD1|TRBJ2-7|TRBV5-1
TGCGCCGCGTCCCCCGGGACAGGGAACTACGGGCAGTACTTC
CAASPGTGNYGQYF
>once|TRBD2|TRBJ2-1|TRBV7-9
TGTGCCAGCAGCTTAGCGGGCGGGAGGATTCACAAAGAGCAGTTCTTC
CASSLAGGRIHKEQFF
>many|NA|TRBJ1-1|TRBV10-2
TGCGCCAGCACCTCACTCAACACTGAAGCTTTCTTT
CASTSLNTEAFF
>NA|NA|TRBJ2-1|TRBV5-1
TGCGCCAGCAGCTTGAACGGAGGATCGGGCAATGAGCAGTTCTTC
CASSLNGGSGNEQFF
>NA|NA|TRBJ1-5|TRBV27
TGTGCCAGCAGCCACGGACAGCCAGGTCAGCCCCAGCATTTT
CASSHGQPGQPQHF
>NA|TRBD2|TRBJ2-1|TRBV7-3
TGTGCCAGCAAGAAGCGGGACCATGAGCAGTTCTTC
CASKKRDHEQFF
>NA|TRBD1|TRBJ2-7|TRBV7-6
TGTGCCAGCAGCTTCGCCGGGACAGAATCCTACGAGCAGTACTTC
CASSFAGTESYEQYF
>few|TRBD2|TRBJ2-1|TRBV20-1
TGCAGTGCTAGAGGACGGACTAGCGGGAGCAATGAGCAGTTCTTC
CSARGRTSGSNEQFF
>many|TRBD1|TRBJ2-3|TRBV7-3
TGTGCCAGCAGCTTAGTGGGGACAGGAGGCACAGATACGCAGTATTTT
CASSLVGTGGTDTQYF
>NA|NA|TRBJ2-5|TRBV6-5
TGTGCCAGCAGTTACTCGAGGGCCCAGACCCAGTACTTC
CASSYSRAQTQYF
>NA|NA|TRBJ1-6|TRBV13
TGTGCCAGCAGCTCCCCTACGAGCCAGAATTCACCCCTCCACTTT
CASSSPTSQNSPLHF